This record concerns one T cell receptor beta chain sequence. The data are from a study of cytomegalovirus exposure and HLA in healthy donors. PCR employed 60 Vbeta and 13 Jbeta primers. This table comes from immunoSEQ multiplex PCR, and its TCRdb copy is limited to in-frame clones, with some not included. The sample contains about 190,000 clones, more than 65% of which appear only once. Sequencing was done on a sample of PBMCs. This receptor was identified in a woman aged 30 to 39 in good health and CMV-seropositive.

The CDR3 loop reads CASSTGSADTQYF. The CDR3 coding sequence is TGTGCCAGCAGCACAGGGAGCGCAGATACGCAGTATTTT. This chain links TRBV9 with TRBJ2-3; D possibly corresponds to TRBD1 (6 bases). This CDR3 spans 13 amino acids. Between the trimmed V and J ends, which lost 4 bases and 4 bases, there was a span of 10 bases. From germline, CDR1 is SGDLS and CDR2 YYNGEE.